The next 29 T cell receptor beta chains were all read from a single sample in a study of shared clonotypes between healthy human individuals. Naive CD8 cells, CD45RO-negative and positively selected for CCR7, excluded terminally differentiated effector memory CD45RA+ cells. Data came from immunoSEQ multiplex PCR; TCRdb stores just in-frame clones and leaves some out. The sample yields about 580,000 clones, roughly 98% seen once. Sequencing input: naive CD8+ T cells sorted from blood. The receptor source for this set is a man aged 30 to 45 in good health.

The chain links TRBV6-1 to TRBJ1-2; no definite D call. The CDR3 is 13 residues long. The V end lost 4 bases, the J end lost 10 bases, and 16 bases lay between the germline ends. Germline lookup yields CDR1 MNHNS and CDR2 SASEGT. DNA of the CDR3: TGTGCCAGCAGTGTAAGGACGGTTTTTGACTACACCTTC. Residues: CASSVRTVFDYTF.

Details on this clone: The sample contains more than one DNA sequence encoding this CDR3. The chain couples TRBV6-5 to TRBJ2-1, with TRBD2 identical over 13 bases. The V gene end was trimmed by 5 bases and the J gene end by 4 bases; junction bases not matched to a gene: 2. Germline CDR1 and CDR2: MNHEY and SVGAGI. This CDR3 has 15 amino acids. Written as DNA, the CDR3 is TGTGCCAGCAGTCCACTAGCGGGAGGGTACAATGAGCAGTTCTTC. Translating gives CASSPLAGGYNEQFF.

The J gene is TRBJ2-1, the V gene TRBV29-1; 11 nucleotides align to TRBD2. CDR1 and CDR2 (germline): SQVTM, ANQGSEA. The CDR3 extends over 14 amino acids. Unmatched junction bases numbered 5, after V lost 7 bases and J lost 3 bases. The CDR3 loop is CSAPGLAVYNEQFF. The CDR3 DNA sequence: TGCAGCGCCCCGGGACTAGCGGTCTACAATGAGCAGTTCTTC.

The chain is built from TRBV27 and TRBJ2-2; possibly TRBD2 for D (5 bases). CDR1 and CDR2 (germline): MNHEY, SMNVEV (reference sequence). The CDR3 loop spans 14 amino acids. V lost 7 bases and J 4 bases, leaving 13 bases between the germline ends. The CDR3 nucleotides are TGTGCCAGCAACCCCCTGGGGAGCACCGGGGAGCTGTTTTTT. Amino acid sequence: CASNPLGSTGELFF.

The table lists this clone with a count of one. The identical CDR3 is also encoded by other nucleotide sequences in the sample. The chain joins TRBV29-1 to TRBJ1-1; D possibly corresponds to TRBD1 (6 bases). Per the germline V gene, CDR1 is SQVTM and CDR2 is ANQGSEA. CDR3 length equals 12 residues. Deletions cut 5 bases from V and 0 bases from J, with 7 bases between. Here the CDR3 reads CSVTGLNTEAFF. The CDR3 DNA reads as TGCAGCGTTACAGGGCTGAACACTGAAGCTTTCTTT. Variable domain in full (rest from reference TRBV29-1 and TRBJ1-1): SAVISQKPSRDICQRGTSLTIQCQVDSQVTMMFWYRQQPGQSLTLIATANQGSEATYESGFVIDKFPISRPNLTFSTLTVSNMSPEDSSIYLCSVTGLNTEAFFGQGTRLTVV.

Concerning this clone itself: Additional DNA sequences in this sample encode the identical CDR3. This chain joins TRBV9 and TRBJ2-1; perhaps TRBD2 as D (5 bases). The CDR3 has 15 residues. Trimming took off 2 bases at V and 4 bases at J, with 13 bases between the two ends. The V gene's germline CDR1 is SGDLS and CDR2 YYNGEE. CDR3 residues: CASSVGLEGYNEQFF. CDR3 bases: TGTGCCAGCAGCGTCGGTCTAGAGGGTTACAATGAGCAGTTCTTC.

This sequence joins TRBV29-1 and TRBJ2-7; D is tentatively TRBD1 or TRBD2 (5 bases each). V was cut by 6 bases and J by 6 bases, with 18 bases left in between. Germline CDR1 is SQVTM and CDR2 is ANQGSEA. The CDR3 spans 13 residues. The CDR3 sequence is CSVGPTGPGEQYF. DNA of the CDR3: TGCAGCGTGGGACCCACGGGGCCGGGCGAGCAGTACTTC.

This chain links TRBV5-1 with TRBJ2-1; D may be TRBD1 (6 bases). Germline CDR1 and CDR2: SGHRS and YFSETQ. Trimming stripped 6 bases from V and 9 bases from J, with 22 bases between. The CDR3 length is 15 residues. CDR3 in amino acids: CASTPRGESTVEQFF. In DNA form, the CDR3 reads TGCGCCAGCACCCCCAGGGGAGAGAGTACGGTTGAGCAGTTCTTC.

The chain has TRBV7-9 and TRBJ2-7; D is ambiguous. Germline assignment: CDR1 SEHNR and CDR2 FQNEAQ (reference sequence). CDR3 length equals 14 residues. V was trimmed by 5 bases and J by 2 bases, leaving 13 bases between them. The DNA of the CDR3 is TGTGCCAGCAGCGCACCCGAAGTACCCTACGAGCAGTACTTC. It yields the protein CASSAPEVPYEQYF.

The chain carries TRBV6-5 and TRBJ2-7, with a tentative D call TRBD1 (6 bases). Germline V CDR1 and CDR2: MNHEY, SVGAGI. Trimming shortened V by 6 bases and J by 2 bases, and 14 bases separated the two germline ends. The CDR3 has 14 amino acids. Here the CDR3 DNA reads TGTGCCAGCAGCAAAGGACAGACCACCTACGAGCAGTACTTC. As protein: CASSKGQTTYEQYF.

This clone appeared a single time. This sequence joins TRBV6-5 and TRBJ2-1; 7 bases fit TRBD2. CDR3 length equals 14 residues. Per the germline V gene, CDR1 is MNHEY and CDR2 is SVGAGI. V gave up 5 bases and J gave up 4 bases; unmatched junction bases: 5. CDR3 loop: CASSMSGTYNEQFF. CDR3 sequence (DNA): TGTGCCAGCAGTATGAGCGGGACTTACAATGAGCAGTTCTTC.

This chain joins TRBV27 and TRBJ2-3; D not resolved. V was cut by 3 bases and J by 1 base, with 11 bases left in between. CDR3 length equals 15 residues. CDR1 is MNHEY, CDR2 SMNVEV, per germline (reference sequence). CDR3 DNA: TGTGCCAGCAGTTTCTATGGCTTTGGCACAGATACGCAGTATTTT. As protein: CASSFYGFGTDTQYF.

J is TRBJ2-7 and V is TRBV7-9, with D unclear. The CDR3 consists of 14 residues. Trimming took off 3 bases at V and 7 bases at J, with 16 bases between the two ends. From germline, CDR1 is SEHNR and CDR2 FQNEAQ (reference sequence). CDR3 nucleotide sequence: TGTGCCAGCAGCTTTGCTTCCCGTACAGAGGAGCAGTACTTC. Its protein is CASSFASRTEEQYF.

This chain uses TRBV19 with TRBJ2-5; no reliable D call. CDR1 is LNHDA and CDR2 is SQIVND in the germline V gene (reference sequence). This CDR3 is built from 13 residues. Deletions cut 6 bases from V and 1 base from J, with 9 bases between. In nucleotides, the CDR3 is TGTGCCAGTAGGGTTGCCCTCCAAGAGACCCAGTACTTC. It codes for CASRVALQETQYF.

The gene calls are TRBV28 and TRBJ1-2, with TRBD1 identical over 8 bases. This CDR3 has 13 residues. The germline CDR1 and CDR2 sequences are MDHEN and SYDVKM. V was clipped by 5 bases and J by 8 bases; unmatched bases: 7. The CDR3 sequence is CASSSDRGRGYTF. The CDR3 region has the DNA TGTGCCAGCAGTAGCGACAGGGGTCGAGGCTACACCTTC.

This rearrangement joins TRBV7-9 to TRBJ2-7, with a weak D call TRBD2 (5 bases). Trimming removed 5 bases at V and 5 bases at J, with 19 bases between. The CDR3 loop spans 15 amino acids. Germline CDR1 SEHNR, CDR2 FQNEAQ (reference sequence). The CDR3 here is CASSPREGEVNEQYF. The CDR3 DNA is TGTGCCAGCAGCCCGCGAGAGGGAGAGGTCAACGAGCAGTACTTC.

The chain employs TRBV29-1 and TRBJ1-1; D is unresolved. The CDR3 covers 11 residues. The V gene lost 7 bases and the J gene lost 3 bases, with 9 bases spanning the gap. Germline V CDR1 and CDR2: SQVTM, ANQGSEA. The CDR3: CSAVVDTEAFF. Written as DNA, the CDR3 is TGCAGCGCTGTCGTAGACACTGAAGCTTTCTTT.

The genes are TRBV10-3 and TRBJ2-5; D tentatively fits TRBD1 or TRBD2 (5 bases each). The CDR3 is made up of 13 amino acids. V lost 8 bases and J lost 6, with 16 bases in between. The V gene's germline CDR1 is ENHRY and CDR2 SYGVKD. DNA for the CDR3: TGTGCCATCTCCGGGACGCAAACCCAGACCCAGTACTTC. This sequence encodes CAISGTQTQTQYF.

This chain links TRBV5-5 with TRBJ2-7; possible D gene TRBD2, 6 bases. The CDR3 sequence is 16 residues long. V lost 1 base to trimming and J lost 2 bases, with 16 bases between them. CDR1 and CDR2 from the germline V gene are SGHKS and YYEKEE (reference sequence). This chain's CDR3 is CASSLRLGDAPYEQYF. CDR3 nucleotide sequence: TGTGCCAGCAGCTTGCGACTAGGGGATGCCCCCTACGAGCAGTACTTC.

This chain links TRBV15 with TRBJ2-3; 7 bases fit TRBD2. The CDR3 loop spans 18 amino acids. V shed 2 bases and J 0 bases; nucleotides not matched to a gene: 11. In germline, CDR1 is LNHNV, CDR2 YYDKDF (reference sequence). CDR3 nucleotides: TGTGCCACCAGCAGATCCTACGAGACTAGCACGAGCACAGATACGCAGTATTTT. The encoded protein is CATSRSYETSTSTDTQYF.

This clone is a singleton in its sample. The chain employs TRBV27 and TRBJ2-5, with D possibly matching TRBD1 (6 bases). CDR3 size: 16 residues. Per the germline V gene, CDR1 is MNHEY and CDR2 is SMNVEV (reference sequence). V lost 4 bases to trimming and J lost 1 base, with 16 bases between them. Here the CDR3 DNA reads TGTGCCAGCAGTTCCGTAGCTACAGGGTTCCAAGAGACCCAGTACTTC. This translates into CASSSVATGFQETQYF.

J is TRBJ2-7 and V is TRBV7-9; 7 nucleotides line up with TRBD2. After removal of 5 bases from V and 7 bases from J, the junction contained 23 bases not matched to a gene. CDR1 is SEHNR, CDR2 FQNEAQ, per germline (reference sequence). CDR3 size: 18 residues. CDR3 sequence: CASSRATIGLDRRREQYF. In nucleotides, the CDR3 is TGTGCCAGCAGCCGAGCCACGATCGGACTAGATCGGCGTCGGGAGCAGTACTTC.

This chain links TRBV13 with TRBJ1-1, with a tentative D call TRBD1 (6 bases). V gave up 0 bases and J gave up 1 base, with 12 bases separating them. The CDR3 has 16 residues. Germline CDR1 is PRHDT and CDR2 is FYEKMQ (reference sequence). The CDR3 loop is CASSLGGYRANTEAFF. The DNA for the CDR3 is TGTGCCAGCAGCTTAGGCGGATACAGGGCGAACACTGAAGCTTTCTTT.

The V gene is TRBV5-4, the J gene TRBJ2-3; perhaps TRBD1 as D (6 bases). With 0 bases removed from V and 3 bases from J, the gap between germline ends came to 14 bases. This CDR3 region has 16 residues. Per the germline V gene, CDR1 is SGHNT and CDR2 is YYREEE (reference sequence). The CDR3: CASSLAVGHMTDTQYF. For the CDR3, the DNA is TGTGCCAGCAGCTTGGCGGTGGGACACATGACAGATACGCAGTATTTT.

The rearrangement uses TRBV9 and TRBJ1-4; 8 bases line up with TRBD1. The germline V gene has CDR1 SGDLS and CDR2 YYNGEE. The CDR3 totals 16 residues. V lost 4 bases and J lost 3; bases outside the gene matches: 8. The CDR3 is CASSLSGGSANEKLFF. DNA for the CDR3: TGTGCCAGCAGCCTCTCAGGGGGCTCCGCTAATGAAAAACTGTTTTTT.

The V gene is TRBV29-1, the J gene TRBJ2-5; a weak D match, TRBD1 (6 bases). From germline, CDR1 is SQVTM and CDR2 ANQGSEA. The CDR3 has 16 amino acids. Trimming took 1 base from V and 5 from J, leaving 20 bases between them. The CDR3 sequence is CSVEGLPQGPRETQYF. The CDR3 coding sequence is TGCAGCGTTGAAGGTCTACCCCAGGGGCCAAGGGAGACCCAGTACTTC.

This chain links TRBV27 with TRBJ2-7; D may be TRBD1 (6 bases). Germline V gene lookup returns CDR1 MNHEY and CDR2 SMNVEV (reference sequence). Trimming took 6 bases from V and 0 from J, leaving 15 bases between them. The CDR3 is made up of 15 amino acids. This chain's CDR3 is CASSQADRPSYEQYF. The CDR3 DNA sequence: TGTGCCAGCAGCCAAGCTGACAGGCCCTCCTACGAGCAGTACTTC.

The rearrangement uses TRBV29-1 and TRBJ2-7, with D uncertain. Trimming took off 6 bases at V and 1 base at J, with 7 bases between the two ends. Germline V gene lookup returns CDR1 SQVTM and CDR2 ANQGSEA. The CDR3 has 11 residues. This CDR3 is CSVFSSYEQYF. The CDR3 DNA sequence: TGCAGCGTGTTCAGTTCCTACGAGCAGTACTTC.

This sequence joins TRBV2 and TRBJ1-3; no clear D gene. V dropped 6 bases and J dropped 8 bases, with 14 bases sitting between them. The V gene's germline CDR1 is SNHLY and CDR2 FYNNEI. This CDR3 is 13 amino acids long. As DNA, the CDR3 is TGTGCCAGCAGGGGAGACGCGGCGGACACCATATATTTT. Its translation is CASRGDAADTIYF.